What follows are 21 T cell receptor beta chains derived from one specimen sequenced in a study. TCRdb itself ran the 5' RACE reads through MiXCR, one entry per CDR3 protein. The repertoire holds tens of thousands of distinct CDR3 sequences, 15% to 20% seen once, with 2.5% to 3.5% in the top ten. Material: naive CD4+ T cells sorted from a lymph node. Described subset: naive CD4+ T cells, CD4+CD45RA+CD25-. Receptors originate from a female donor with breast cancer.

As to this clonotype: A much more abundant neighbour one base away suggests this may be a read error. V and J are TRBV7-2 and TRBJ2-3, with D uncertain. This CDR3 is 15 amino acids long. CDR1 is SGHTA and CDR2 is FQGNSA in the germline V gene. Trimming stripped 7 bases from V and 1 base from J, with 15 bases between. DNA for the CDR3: TGTGCCAGCAACTCCAAGGGATATGGCACAGATACGCAGTATTTT. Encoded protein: CASNSKGYGTDTQYF.

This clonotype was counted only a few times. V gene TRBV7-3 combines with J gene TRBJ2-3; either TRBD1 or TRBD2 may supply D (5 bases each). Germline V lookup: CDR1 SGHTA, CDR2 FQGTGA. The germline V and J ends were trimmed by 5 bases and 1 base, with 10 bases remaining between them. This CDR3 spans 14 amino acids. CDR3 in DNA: TGTGCCAGCAGCGGGGGATTTGGCACAGATACGCAGTATTTT. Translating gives CASSGGFGTDTQYF.

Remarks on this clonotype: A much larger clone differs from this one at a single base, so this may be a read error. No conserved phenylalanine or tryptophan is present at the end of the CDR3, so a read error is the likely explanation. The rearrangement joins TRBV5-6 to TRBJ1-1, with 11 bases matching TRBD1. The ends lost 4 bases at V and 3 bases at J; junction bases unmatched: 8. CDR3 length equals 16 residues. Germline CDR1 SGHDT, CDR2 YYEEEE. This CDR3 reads CASSLDRGRWDTEAFS. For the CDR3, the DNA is TGTGCCAGCAGCCTGGACAGGGGGCGTTGGGACACTGAAGCTTTCTCT.

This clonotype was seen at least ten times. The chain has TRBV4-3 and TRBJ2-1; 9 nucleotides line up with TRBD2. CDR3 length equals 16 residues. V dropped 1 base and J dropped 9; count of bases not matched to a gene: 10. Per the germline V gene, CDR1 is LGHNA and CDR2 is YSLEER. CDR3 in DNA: TGCGCCAGCAGCCAAGTCGCGGCGGGACTAGCCTCTGAGCAGTTCTTC. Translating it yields CASSQVAAGLASEQFF.

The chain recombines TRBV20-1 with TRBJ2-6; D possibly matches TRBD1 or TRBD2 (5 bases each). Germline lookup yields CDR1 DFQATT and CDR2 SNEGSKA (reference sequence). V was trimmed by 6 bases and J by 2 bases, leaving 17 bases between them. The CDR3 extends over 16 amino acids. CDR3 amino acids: CSALPGADAGANVLTF. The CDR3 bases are TGCAGTGCCCTACCCGGGGCGGACGCTGGGGCCAACGTCCTGACTTTC.

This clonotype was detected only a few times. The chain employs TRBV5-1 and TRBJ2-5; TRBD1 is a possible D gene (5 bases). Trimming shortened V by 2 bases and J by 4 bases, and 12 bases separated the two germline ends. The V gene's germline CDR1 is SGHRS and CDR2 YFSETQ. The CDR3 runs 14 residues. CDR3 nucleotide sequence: TGCGCCAGCAGCTTTGGGGCGAGGCGAGAGACCCAGTACTTC. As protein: CASSFGARRETQYF.

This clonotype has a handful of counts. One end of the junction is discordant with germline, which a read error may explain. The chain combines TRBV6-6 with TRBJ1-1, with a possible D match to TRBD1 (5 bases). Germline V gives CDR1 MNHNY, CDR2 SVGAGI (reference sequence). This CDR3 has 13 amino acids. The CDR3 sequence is CGSSRGTETEAFF. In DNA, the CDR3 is TGTGGCAGCAGTCGAGGGACGGAGACTGAAGCTTTCTTT.

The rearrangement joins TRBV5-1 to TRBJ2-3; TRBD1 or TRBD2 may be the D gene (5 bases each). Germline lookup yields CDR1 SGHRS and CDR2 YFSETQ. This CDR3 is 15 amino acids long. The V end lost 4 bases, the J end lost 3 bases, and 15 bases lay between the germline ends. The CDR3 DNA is TGCGCCAGCAGCCCCGGGACCAAGATAACAGATACGCAGTATTTT. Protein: CASSPGTKITDTQYF.

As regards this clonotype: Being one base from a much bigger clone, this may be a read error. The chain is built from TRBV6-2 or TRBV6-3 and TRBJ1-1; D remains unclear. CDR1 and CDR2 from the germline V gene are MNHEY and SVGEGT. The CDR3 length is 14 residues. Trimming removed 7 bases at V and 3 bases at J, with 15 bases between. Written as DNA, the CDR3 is TGTGCCAGCACCTTAGACGGGGTGGACACTGAAGCTTTCTTT. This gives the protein CASTLDGVDTEAFF.

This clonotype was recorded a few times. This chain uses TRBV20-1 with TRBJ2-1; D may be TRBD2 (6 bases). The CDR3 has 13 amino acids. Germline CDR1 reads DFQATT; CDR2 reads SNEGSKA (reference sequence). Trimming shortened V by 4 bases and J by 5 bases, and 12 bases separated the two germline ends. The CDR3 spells CSAMAGPHNEQFF. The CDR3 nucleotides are TGCAGTGCTATGGCGGGACCACACAATGAGCAGTTCTTC.

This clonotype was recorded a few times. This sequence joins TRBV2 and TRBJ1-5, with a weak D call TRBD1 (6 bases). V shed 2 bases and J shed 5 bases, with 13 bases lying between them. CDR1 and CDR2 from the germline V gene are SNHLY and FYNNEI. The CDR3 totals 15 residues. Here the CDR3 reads CASSEIQGRDQPQHF. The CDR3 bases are TGTGCCAGCAGTGAAATTCAGGGGCGAGATCAGCCCCAGCATTTT.

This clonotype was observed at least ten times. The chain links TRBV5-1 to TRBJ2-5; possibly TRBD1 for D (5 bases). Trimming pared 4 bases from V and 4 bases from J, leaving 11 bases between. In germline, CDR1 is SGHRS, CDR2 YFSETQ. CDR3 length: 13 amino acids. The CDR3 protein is CASSVVQGETQYF. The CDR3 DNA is TGCGCCAGCAGCGTGGTGCAGGGAGAGACCCAGTACTTC.

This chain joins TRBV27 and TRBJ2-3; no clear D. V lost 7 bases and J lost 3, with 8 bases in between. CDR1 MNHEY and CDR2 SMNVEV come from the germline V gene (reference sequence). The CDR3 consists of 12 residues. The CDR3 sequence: CASKHTTDTQYF. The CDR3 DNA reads TGTGCCAGCAAACATACAACAGATACGCAGTATTTT.

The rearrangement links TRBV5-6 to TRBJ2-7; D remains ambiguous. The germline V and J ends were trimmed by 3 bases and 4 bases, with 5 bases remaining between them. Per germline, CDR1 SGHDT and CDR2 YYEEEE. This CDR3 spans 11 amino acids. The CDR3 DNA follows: TGTGCCAGCAGCTATAGGTACGAGCAGTACTTC. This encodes CASSYRYEQYF.

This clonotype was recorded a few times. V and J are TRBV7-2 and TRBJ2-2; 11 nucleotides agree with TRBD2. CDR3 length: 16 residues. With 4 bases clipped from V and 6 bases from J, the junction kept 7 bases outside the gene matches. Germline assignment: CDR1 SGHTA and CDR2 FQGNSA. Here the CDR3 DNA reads TGTGCCAGCAGCTCTACTAGCGGGAGTATTGCCGGGGAGCTGTTTTTT. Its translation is CASSSTSGSIAGELFF.

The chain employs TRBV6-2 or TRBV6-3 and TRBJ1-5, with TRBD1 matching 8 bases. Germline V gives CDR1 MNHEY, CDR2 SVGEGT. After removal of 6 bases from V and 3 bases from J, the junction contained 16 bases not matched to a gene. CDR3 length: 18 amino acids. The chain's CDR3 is CASRPDSDRGRFNQPQHF. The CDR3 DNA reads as TGTGCCAGCAGGCCCGATTCCGACAGGGGCCGGTTCAATCAGCCCCAGCATTTT.

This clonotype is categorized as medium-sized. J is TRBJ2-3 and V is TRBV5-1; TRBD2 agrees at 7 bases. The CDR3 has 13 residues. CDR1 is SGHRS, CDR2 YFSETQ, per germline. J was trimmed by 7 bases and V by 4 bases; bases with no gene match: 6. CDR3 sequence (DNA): TGCGCCAGCAGCAAGCGCGGGAGTCATACGCAGTATTTT. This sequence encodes CASSKRGSHTQYF.

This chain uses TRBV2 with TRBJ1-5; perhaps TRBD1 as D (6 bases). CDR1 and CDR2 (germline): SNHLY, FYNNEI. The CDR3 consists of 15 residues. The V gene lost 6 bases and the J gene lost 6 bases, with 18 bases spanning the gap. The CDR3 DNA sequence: TGTGCCAGCAGCAGACGGACAGAGACTACTCAGCCCCAGCATTTT. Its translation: CASSRRTETTQPQHF.

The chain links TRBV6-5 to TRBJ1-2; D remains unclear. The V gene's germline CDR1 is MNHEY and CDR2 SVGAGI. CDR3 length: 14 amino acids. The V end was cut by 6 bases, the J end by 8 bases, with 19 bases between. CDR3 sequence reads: CASRKSGFSGGYTF. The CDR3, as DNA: TGTGCCAGCAGGAAATCAGGCTTCTCTGGGGGCTACACCTTC.

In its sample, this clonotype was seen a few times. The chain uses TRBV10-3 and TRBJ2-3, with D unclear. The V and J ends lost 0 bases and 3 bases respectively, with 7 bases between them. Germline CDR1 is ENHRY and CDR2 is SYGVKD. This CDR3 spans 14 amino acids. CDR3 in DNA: TGTGCCATCAGTGAGTCGGCTAGAACAGATACGCAGTATTTT. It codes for CAISESARTDTQYF.

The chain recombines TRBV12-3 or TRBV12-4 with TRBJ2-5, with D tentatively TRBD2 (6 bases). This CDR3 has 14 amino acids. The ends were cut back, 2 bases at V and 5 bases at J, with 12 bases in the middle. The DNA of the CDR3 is TGTGCCAGCAGTTTACAAGCGGGCGGGGAGACCCAGTACTTC. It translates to CASSLQAGGETQYF.